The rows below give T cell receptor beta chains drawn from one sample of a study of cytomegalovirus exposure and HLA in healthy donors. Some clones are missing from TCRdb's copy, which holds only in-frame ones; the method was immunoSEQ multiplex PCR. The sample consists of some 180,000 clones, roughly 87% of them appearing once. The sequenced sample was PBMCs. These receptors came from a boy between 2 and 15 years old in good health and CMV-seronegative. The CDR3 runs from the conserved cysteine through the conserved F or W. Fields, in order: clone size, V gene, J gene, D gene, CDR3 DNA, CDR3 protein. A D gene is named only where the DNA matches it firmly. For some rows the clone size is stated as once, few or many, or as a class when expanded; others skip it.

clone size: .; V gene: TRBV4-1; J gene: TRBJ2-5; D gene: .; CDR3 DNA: TGCGCCAGCAGCCAAGCAACCGGCCCAGAGGCCCAGTACTTC; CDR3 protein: CASSQATGPEAQYF
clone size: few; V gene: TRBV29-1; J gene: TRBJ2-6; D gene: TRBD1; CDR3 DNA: TGCAGCACGACAGGGTCTGGGGCCAACGTCCTGACTTTC; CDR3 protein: CSTTGSGANVLTF
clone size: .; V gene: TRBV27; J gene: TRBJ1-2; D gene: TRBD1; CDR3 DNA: TGTGCCAGCAGTGAACAGGGGAACGGTATTCGGGGTGGCTACACCTTC; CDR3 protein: CASSEQGNGIRGGYTF
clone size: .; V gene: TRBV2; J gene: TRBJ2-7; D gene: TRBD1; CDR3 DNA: TGTGCCAGCAGTCAGGACAGGGCTTCCTACGAGCAGTACTTC; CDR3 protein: CASSQDRASYEQYF
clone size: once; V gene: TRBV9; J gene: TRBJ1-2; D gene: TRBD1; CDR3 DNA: TGTGCCAGCAGCGTAGGGGGAGGGACAGGGGTAGCTAACTATGGCTACACCTTC; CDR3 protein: CASSVGGGTGVANYGYTF
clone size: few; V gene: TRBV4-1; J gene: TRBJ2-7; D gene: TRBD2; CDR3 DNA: TGCGCCAGCAGCCACCGGGGGGGCTCCTACGAGCAGTACTTC; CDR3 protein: CASSHRGGSYEQYF
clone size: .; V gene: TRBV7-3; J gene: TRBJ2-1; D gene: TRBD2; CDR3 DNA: TGTGCCAGCAGCCAACTAGCGGGGTCCTACAATGAGCAGTTCTTC; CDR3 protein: CASSQLAGSYNEQFF
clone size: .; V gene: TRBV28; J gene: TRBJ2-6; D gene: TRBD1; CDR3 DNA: TGTGCCAGCAAAAGGGACAGGCCTGGCGCTGGGGCCAACGTCCTGACTTTC; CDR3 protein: CASKRDRPGAGANVLTF
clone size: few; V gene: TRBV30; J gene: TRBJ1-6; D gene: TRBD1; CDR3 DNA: TGTGCCTGGAGTGAACTACAGGGGGGGAATTCACCCCTCCACTTT; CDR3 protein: CAWSELQGGNSPLHF
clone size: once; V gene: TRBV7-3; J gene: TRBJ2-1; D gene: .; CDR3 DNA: TGTGCCAGCAGCTTTAGCGGCAAGGGCAATGAGCAGTTCTTC; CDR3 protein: CASSFSGKGNEQFF
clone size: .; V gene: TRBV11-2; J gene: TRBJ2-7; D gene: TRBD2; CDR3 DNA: TGTGCCAGCAGCCAGACTAGCGGGGGGGGGTCCTACGAGCAGTACTTC; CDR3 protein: CASSQTSGGGSYEQYF
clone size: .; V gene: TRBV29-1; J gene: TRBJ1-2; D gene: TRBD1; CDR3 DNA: TGCAGCGTTGAAACGGCAGGGGGCGGATTTCATGGCTACACCTTC; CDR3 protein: CSVETAGGGFHGYTF
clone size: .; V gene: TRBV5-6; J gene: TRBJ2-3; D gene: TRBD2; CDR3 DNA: TGTGCCAGCAGCGTGACTAGCACATATACGCAGTATTTT; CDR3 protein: CASSVTSTYTQYF
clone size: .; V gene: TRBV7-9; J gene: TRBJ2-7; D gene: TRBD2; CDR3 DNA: TGTGCCAGCAGCAAGGGACTAGCGGGGTACTCCTACGAGCAGTACTTC; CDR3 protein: CASSKGLAGYSYEQYF
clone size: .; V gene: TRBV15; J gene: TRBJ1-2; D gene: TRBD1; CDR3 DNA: TGTGCCACCAGCAGAGGGGCGGACAGGGTCTATGGCTACACCTTC; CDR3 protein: CATSRGADRVYGYTF
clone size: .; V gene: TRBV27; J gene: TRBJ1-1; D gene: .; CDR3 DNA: TGTGCCAGCAGTTTAAACCTGGACAGATTGAACACTGAAGCTTTCTTT; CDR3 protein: CASSLNLDRLNTEAFF
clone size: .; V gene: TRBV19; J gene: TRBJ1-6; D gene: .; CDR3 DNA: TGTGCCAGTCGTACCGGGATTGGGAATTCACCCCTCCACTTT; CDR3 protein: CASRTGIGNSPLHF
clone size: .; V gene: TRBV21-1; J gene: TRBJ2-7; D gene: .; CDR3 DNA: TGTGCCAGCAGCACAAGGGAGGTTTACGAGCAGTACTTC; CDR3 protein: CASSTREVYEQYF
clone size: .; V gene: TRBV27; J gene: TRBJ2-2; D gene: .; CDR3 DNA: TGTGCCAGCAGCGGAGGGACAGCGAACACCGGGGAGCTGTTTTTT; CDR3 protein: CASSGGTANTGELFF
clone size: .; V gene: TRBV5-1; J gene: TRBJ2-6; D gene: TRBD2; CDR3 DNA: TGCGCCAGCAGCTTGGCCTGGGGGGGGTCCTCTGGGGCCAACGTCCTGACTTTC; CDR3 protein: CASSLAWGGSSGANVLTF
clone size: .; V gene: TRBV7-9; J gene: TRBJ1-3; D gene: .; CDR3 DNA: TGTGCCAGCAGCTTGCCGGAGGACACCATATATTTT; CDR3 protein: CASSLPEDTIYF
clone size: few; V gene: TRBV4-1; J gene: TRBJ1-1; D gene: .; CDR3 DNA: TGCGCCAGCAGCCAACAGGGGTGGACTGAAGCTTTCTTT; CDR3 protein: CASSQQGWTEAFF
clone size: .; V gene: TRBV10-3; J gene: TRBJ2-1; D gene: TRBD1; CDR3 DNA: TGTGCCATCAGTGGCTTTGGGACAGGTAAAGGCTCCTACAATGAGCAGTTCTTC; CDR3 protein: CAISGFGTGKGSYNEQFF
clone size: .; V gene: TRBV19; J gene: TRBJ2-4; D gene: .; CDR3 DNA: TGTGCCAGTGGGTGGAGGGGTGAGGACAAAAACATTCAGTACTTC; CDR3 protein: CASGWRGEDKNIQYF
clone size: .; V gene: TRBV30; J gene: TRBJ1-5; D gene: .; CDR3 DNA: TGTGCCTGGAGTTTGGAGCGCAATCAGCCCCAGCATTTT; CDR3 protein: CAWSLERNQPQHF
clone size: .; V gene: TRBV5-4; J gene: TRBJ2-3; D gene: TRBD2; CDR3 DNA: TGTGCCAGCAGCGTCCCGGGACTAGCGGGAGGTGCCACAGATACGCAGTATTTT; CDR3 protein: CASSVPGLAGGATDTQYF
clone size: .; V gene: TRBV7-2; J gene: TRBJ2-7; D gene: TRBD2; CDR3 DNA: TGTGCCAGCAGCTTAGGCGGGAGAACCTACGAGCAGTACTTC; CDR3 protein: CASSLGGRTYEQYF
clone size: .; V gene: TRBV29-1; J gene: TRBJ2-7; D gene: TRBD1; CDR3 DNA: TGCAGCACCTGGACAGGGGACTCCCCCTACGAGCAGTACTTC; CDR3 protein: CSTWTGDSPYEQYF
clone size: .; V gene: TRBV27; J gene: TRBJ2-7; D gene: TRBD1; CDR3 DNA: TGTGCCAGCAGTTTAACCCCATTATCGGGACAGGTTGACGAGCAGTACTTC; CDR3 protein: CASSLTPLSGQVDEQYF
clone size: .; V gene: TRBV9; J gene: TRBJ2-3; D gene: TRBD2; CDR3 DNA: TGTGCCAGCAGCGTGTCCCGGACTAGCGGGGGGCAAGATACGCAGTATTTT; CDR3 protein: CASSVSRTSGGQDTQYF
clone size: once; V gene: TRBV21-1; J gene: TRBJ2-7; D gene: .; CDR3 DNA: TGTGCCAGCAGCGACACGGTCGGGGGGCTGTACGAGCAGTACTTC; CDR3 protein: CASSDTVGGLYEQYF
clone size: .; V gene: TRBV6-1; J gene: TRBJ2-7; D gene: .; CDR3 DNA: TGTGCCAGCATCGACCGGACTGGGAGTTACGAGCAGTACTTC; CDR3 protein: CASIDRTGSYEQYF
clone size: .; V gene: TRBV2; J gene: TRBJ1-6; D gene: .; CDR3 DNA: TGTGCCAGCCACAGGTATTCACCCCTCCACTTT; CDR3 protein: CASHRYSPLHF
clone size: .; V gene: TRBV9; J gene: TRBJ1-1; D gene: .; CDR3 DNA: TGTGCCAGCAGCGTAGTCCCCGGGATCCCTGAAGCTTTCTTT; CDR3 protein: CASSVVPGIPEAFF
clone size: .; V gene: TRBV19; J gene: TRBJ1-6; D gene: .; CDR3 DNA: TGTGCCAGTAGTGGACACTTGACACCCCTCCACTTT; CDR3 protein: CASSGHLTPLHF
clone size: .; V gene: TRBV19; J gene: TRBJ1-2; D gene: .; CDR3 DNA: TGTGCCAGTACTTCTTGGCAGGGATTTGACTATGGCTACACCTTC; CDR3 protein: CASTSWQGFDYGYTF
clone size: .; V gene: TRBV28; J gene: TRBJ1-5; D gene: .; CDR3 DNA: TGTGCCAGCAGTTTAAGAGAATACAATCAGCCCCAGCATTTT; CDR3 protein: CASSLREYNQPQHF
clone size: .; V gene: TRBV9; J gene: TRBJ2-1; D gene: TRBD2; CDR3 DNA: TGTGCCAGCAGCGTCGGCGGGGGGGGCCGGGATGAGCAGTTCTTC; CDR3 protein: CASSVGGGGRDEQFF
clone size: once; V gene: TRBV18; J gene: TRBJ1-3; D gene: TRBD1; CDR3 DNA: TGTGCCAGCTCACCGAGGGACAGGGGCTCTGGAAACACCATATATTTT; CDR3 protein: CASSPRDRGSGNTIYF
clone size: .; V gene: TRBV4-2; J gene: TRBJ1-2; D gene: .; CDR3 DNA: TGTGCCAGCAGCCAAGACCGGACAAAGGTAATGGGTGGCTACACCTTC; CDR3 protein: CASSQDRTKVMGGYTF
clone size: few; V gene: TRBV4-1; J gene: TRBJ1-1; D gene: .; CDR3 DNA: TGCGCCAGCAGAGGAGGTGGGTCGACTGAAGCTTTCTTT; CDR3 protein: CASRGGGSTEAFF